This entry is about one TCR beta chain. Its antigen is currently unknown. This sample is part of a study of vaccination and CD4 T cells after COVID-19. Treatment noted: 10-day PBMC culture with coronavirus spike peptide pools or control peptides (ViraFEST assay). Gathered ahead of the COVID-19 pandemic (2011-2018) were the CD4+ T cells of the unexposed donor. The CDR3 has 12 amino acids. Germline loops: CDR1 GTSNPN, CDR2 SVGIG (reference sequence). V was clipped by 3 bases and J by 3 bases, with 7 bases between them. Sequencing of DNA taken from cultured CD4+ T cells relied on the Oncomine TCR Beta short-read assay. TCRdb itself ran the PCR reads through MiXCR, one entry per CDR3 protein. The data show over a thousand distinct CDR3 sequences, roughly 19% seen once.

The specimen was CD4+ T cells from blood, cultured in vitro. The chain links TRBV30 to TRBJ2-3; the D is unclear. This TCR was sampled from a human donor in good health. As DNA, the CDR3 is TGTGCCTGGAGCTTTACGACAGATACGCAGTATTTT. This encodes CAWSFTTDTQYF.